This T cell receptor (beta chain) was documented in a study of blood T cell repertoires in COVID-19. Germline CDR1 and CDR2: PRHDT and FYEKMQ (reference sequence). The CDR3 totals 15 residues. Trimming took 4 bases from V and 2 from J; bases not matched to a gene: 5. Seattle's cohort entered during active infection and was followed longitudinally. Some clones are missing from TCRdb's copy, which holds only in-frame ones; the method was immunoSEQ multiplex PCR. The sample contains 85,000 to 130,000 clones, approximately 80% of which appear only once. The receptor was derived from an elderly man with COVID-19, enrolled during active disease. The V gene is TRBV13, the J gene TRBJ2-3; 8 bases line up with TRBD1. Sequenced sample: peripheral blood. The CDR3 loop is CASSSRTGPTDTQYF. Here the CDR3 DNA reads TGTGCCAGCAGCTCAAGGACAGGGCCCACAGATACGCAGTATTTT.